The 22 T cell receptor beta chains below all came from one sample that was sequenced in a study of molecular identifiers for immune sequencing clone quantification. TCRdb recomputed calls from the PCR reads with MiXCR, one row per CDR3 protein. Here the sample spans around 470,000 distinct CDR3 sequences, about a fifth being singletons. The source material was naive CD8+ T cells from blood, with Jurkat cell RNA spiked in. Subset meaning: FACS-sorted CD8+CD4-CCR7+CD45RA+ naive T cells. Receptors were obtained from a human donor in good health. Some libraries in this study had Jurkat cell RNA spiked in.

This clonotype was picked up a small number of times. V and J are TRBV4-3 and TRBJ1-6; D gene unclear. Between the trimmed V and J ends, which lost 0 bases and 4 bases, there was a span of 13 bases. CDR3 length: 17 residues. Germline V gene lookup returns CDR1 LGHNA and CDR2 YSLEER. Here the CDR3 reads CASSQEIGIVYNSPLHF. The CDR3 nucleotides read TGCGCCAGCAGCCAAGAGATTGGGATTGTTTATAATTCACCCCTCCACTTT.

This clonotype showed up many times. The chain employs TRBV6-1 and TRBJ2-1; D remains ambiguous. V lost 2 bases and J lost 3, with 11 bases in between. The CDR3 runs to 15 residues. CDR1 is MNHNS, CDR2 SASEGT, per germline. The CDR3: CASSEPQYNYNEQFF. The CDR3 DNA follows: TGTGCCAGCAGTGAACCTCAGTACAACTACAATGAGCAGTTCTTC.

In this sample, this clonotype turned up a few times. The V and J genes are TRBV6-5 and TRBJ1-5; D gene ambiguous. V was shortened by 0 bases and J by 3 bases, with 3 bases between the two germline ends. The CDR3 runs 13 residues. Germline V gives CDR1 MNHEY, CDR2 SVGAGI. The CDR3 sequence is CASSYSNNQPQHF. The CDR3 DNA follows: TGTGCCAGCAGTTACTCCAACAATCAGCCCCAGCATTTT.

This clonotype has at least ten counts. The chain uses TRBV10-2 and TRBJ2-4; D remains ambiguous. The germline V gene encodes CDR1 WSHSY and CDR2 SAAADI. CDR3 length: 13 residues. Trimming stripped 2 bases from V and 5 bases from J, with 7 bases between. CDR3 region: CASSEGRENIQYF. CDR3 DNA: TGCGCCAGCAGTGAGGGGCGCGAAAACATTCAGTACTTC.

The rearrangement joins TRBV19 to TRBJ2-3; D is undetermined. The germline V and J ends were trimmed by 3 bases and 4 bases, with 11 bases remaining between them. Germline CDR1 is LNHDA and CDR2 is SQIVND (reference sequence). This CDR3 contains 14 residues. The CDR3 DNA follows: TGTGCCAGTAGTATGTCAGACCTCGCAGATACGCAGTATTTT. Amino acid sequence: CASSMSDLADTQYF.

This clonotype was detected a few times. The chain recombines TRBV5-8 with TRBJ2-2; 7 bases are a match to TRBD2. Germline V CDR1 and CDR2: SGHTS, YDEGEE. The CDR3 is made up of 16 amino acids. The ends lost 5 bases at V and 1 base at J; junction bases unmatched: 8. CDR3 loop: CASSPGGVLNTGELFF. Here the CDR3 DNA reads TGTGCCAGCAGTCCGGGGGGAGTCTTGAACACCGGGGAGCTGTTTTTT.

Details on this clonotype: Since the CDR3 does not end with the conserved phenylalanine or tryptophan, this likely comes from a read error. The chain joins TRBV12-3 or TRBV12-4 to TRBJ2-5; 11 positions agree with TRBD1. The CDR3 has 16 residues. The junction had 13 bases not matched to a gene; V was cut back by 8 bases and J by 5 bases. The DNA of the CDR3 is TGTGCCAGCTTAGATAGAGGACAGGGGGCCGTGGAGACCCAGTACCTC. Residues: CASLDRGQGAVETQYL.

The genes are TRBV20-1 and TRBJ1-3; D possibly corresponds to TRBD1 (5 bases). The V end was cut by 5 bases, the J end by 0 bases, with 17 bases between. Germline-derived CDR1 and CDR2 are DFQATT and SNEGSKA (reference sequence). There are 16 residues in the CDR3. The DNA of the CDR3 is TGCAGTGCTGGGGGGACTGTTTCTGGCTCTGGAAACACCATATATTTT. Protein product: CSAGGTVSGSGNTIYF.

This clonotype appeared many times. V usage is TRBV28 and J usage is TRBJ1-1, with D maybe TRBD1 (6 bases). Germline V gives CDR1 MDHEN, CDR2 SYDVKM. The CDR3 contains 13 residues. V was shortened by 10 bases and J by 0 bases, with 12 bases between the two germline ends. CDR3 protein: CATSDRLNTEAFF. Here the CDR3 DNA reads TGTGCCACTTCGGACAGACTGAACACTGAAGCTTTCTTT. Together with reference TRBV28 and TRBJ1-1, the CDR3 gives the full variable domain: DVKVTQSSRYLVKRTGEKVFLECVQDMDHENMFWYRQDPGLGLRLIYFSYDVKMKEKGDIPEGYSVSREKKERFSLILESASTNQTSMYLCATSDRLNTEAFFGQGTRLTVV.

This clonotype was detected a few times. This rearrangement joins TRBV25-1 to TRBJ1-2; D is uncertain. V dropped 3 bases and J dropped 7 bases, with 21 bases sitting between them. Germline V gene lookup returns CDR1 MGHDK and CDR2 SYGVNS. This CDR3 is 16 amino acids long. The CDR3 reads CASSDTLAFGLTGYTF. CDR3 DNA sequence: TGTGCCAGCAGTGATACCCTCGCTTTTGGTTTGACTGGCTACACCTTC.

The chain joins TRBV5-1 to TRBJ2-7; D is possibly TRBD1 (7 bases). Trimming pared 1 base from V and 5 bases from J, leaving 13 bases between. The CDR3 is 14 amino acids. CDR1 and CDR2 from the germline V gene are SGHRS and YFSETQ. The CDR3, as DNA: TGCGCCAGCAGCTTGTACCCAGGGGGGAACGAGCAGTACTTC. Amino acids: CASSLYPGGNEQYF.

The genes are TRBV24-1 and TRBJ2-6; 9 bases align to TRBD1. Germline V gene sequence: CDR1 KGHDR, CDR2 SFDVKD. J lost 14 bases, V lost 5 bases, and 15 bases had no gene match. The CDR3 consists of 16 residues. CDR3 DNA sequence: TGTGCCACCAGTGGTCTCCGCGGTCGACAGGGGGGCTTCCTGACTTTC. As protein: CATSGLRGRQGGFLTF.

This clonotype came up once. The germline gene is not matched at one end of the junction; a read error may be the cause. V and J are TRBV28 and TRBJ1-1, with unresolved D. The CDR3 is 14 amino acids. Germline V CDR1 and CDR2: MDHEN, SYDVKM. CDR3: CASSYGIMNTEASF. The DNA for the CDR3 is TGTGCCAGCAGTTACGGGATTATGAACACTGAAGCTTCCTTT.

This clonotype was recorded many times. This chain joins TRBV29-1 and TRBJ2-5; D call uncertain. V shed 0 bases and J shed 5 bases, with 25 bases lying between them. This CDR3 contains 18 residues. Germline CDR1 reads SQVTM; CDR2 reads ANQGSEA. The CDR3 protein is CSVEDPQGIGQSTETQYF. CDR3 bases: TGCAGCGTTGAAGATCCTCAAGGGATAGGGCAAAGTACTGAGACCCAGTACTTC.

A word on this clonotype: A read error may explain this, as a much larger clone is one base away. This chain uses TRBV4-3 with TRBJ2-7; 8 bases line up with TRBD2. Germline loops: CDR1 LGHNA, CDR2 YSLEER. V lost 0 bases, J lost 5 bases, and 12 bases stayed unmatched. The CDR3 sequence is 17 residues long. CDR3 in DNA: TGCGCCAGCAGCCAAGATGCAGTGTCGGGAGGGCCCGACGAGCAGTACTTC. Translation gives CASSQDAVSGGPDEQYF.

The sample holds a few counts of this clonotype. The chain uses TRBV5-4 and TRBJ1-1; 8 bases fit TRBD1. The CDR3 consists of 14 residues. Germline V CDR1 and CDR2: SGHNT, YYREEE (reference sequence). V shed 1 base and J 3 bases; nucleotides not matched to a gene: 2. In DNA, the CDR3 is TGTGCCAGCAGCTTGCGGGGACAGGACACTGAAGCTTTCTTT. It specifies CASSLRGQDTEAFF.

This clonotype was detected ten times or more. The rearrangement joins TRBV2 to TRBJ1-1; D gene uncertain. Germline-derived CDR1 and CDR2 are SNHLY and FYNNEI. The V end was cut by 7 bases, the J end by 1 base, with 7 bases between. The CDR3 has 12 residues. CDR3 sequence: CASKKGNTEAFF. As DNA, the CDR3 is TGTGCCAGCAAAAAAGGGAACACTGAAGCTTTCTTT.

This clonotype showed up many times. The V call is TRBV7-9, the J call TRBJ2-7; TRBD2 matches 10 bases. This CDR3 has 14 residues. Germline trimming cut 4 bases from V and 3 bases from J; bases unmatched to any gene: 3. Germline V lookup: CDR1 SEHNR, CDR2 FQNEAQ (reference sequence). Written as DNA, the CDR3 is TGTGCCAGCAGCTCACTAGCGGGAATCTACGAGCAGTACTTC. It codes for CASSSLAGIYEQYF.

The chain recombines TRBV20-1 with TRBJ1-1; D unresolved. The V and J ends lost 0 bases and 7 bases respectively, with 15 bases between them. This CDR3 comprises 14 residues. Germline CDR1 and CDR2: DFQATT and SNEGSKA (reference sequence). The CDR3 DNA sequence: TGCAGTGCTAGAGATCCCGGAGAAGCCTATGAAGCTTTCTTT. Amino acid sequence: CSARDPGEAYEAFF.

The chain couples TRBV3-1 to TRBJ2-7; TRBD1 is a possible D gene (5 bases). V dropped 0 bases and J dropped 5 bases, with 14 bases sitting between them. Germline V CDR1 and CDR2: LGHDT, YNNKEL (reference sequence). This CDR3 is 15 amino acids long. CDR3 nucleotide sequence: TGTGCCAGCAGCCAAGACGGCCAGGGTCAGCACGAGCAGTACTTC. It specifies CASSQDGQGQHEQYF.

This clonotype was seen a handful of times. The rearrangement links TRBV28 to TRBJ2-3; no reliable D call. The CDR3 runs to 17 residues. Looked up from germline, CDR1 is MDHEN and CDR2 is SYDVKM. The V gene lost 6 bases and the J gene lost 5 bases, with 24 bases spanning the gap. The CDR3 region has the DNA TGTGCCAGCAGGCAAAACCTGGACCCAACAAAGATAGATACGCAGTATTTT. It codes for CASRQNLDPTKIDTQYF. Complete variable domain (other parts from reference TRBV28 and TRBJ2-3): DVKVTQSSRYLVKRTGEKVFLECVQDMDHENMFWYRQDPGLGLRLIYFSYDVKMKEKGDIPEGYSVSREKKERFSLILESASTNQTSMYLCASRQNLDPTKIDTQYFGPGTRLTVL.

This chain joins TRBV27 and TRBJ1-2; the D gene is possibly TRBD1 (6 bases). V dropped 1 base and J dropped 1 base, with 22 bases sitting between them. The CDR3 has 19 amino acids. Germline CDR1 and CDR2: MNHEY and SMNVEV (reference sequence). The chain's CDR3 is CASSLLGVAGTSYNYGYTF. The CDR3 DNA follows: TGTGCCAGCAGTTTATTGGGGGTCGCCGGGACAAGCTATAACTATGGCTACACCTTC.